This TCR beta chain was captured by sequencing in a study of T cell responses to AZD1222 COVID-19 vaccine. Germline loops: CDR1 SGHRS, CDR2 YFSETQ. V lost 2 bases, J lost 7 bases, and 8 bases lay in between. This CDR3 has 12 residues. Some clones are missing from TCRdb's copy, which holds only in-frame ones; the method was immunoSEQ multiplex PCR. The data contain under 95,000 clones, 80% to 90% of them seen just once; the ten biggest clones take up 8.5% to 12%. The TCR originated in an adult who received the AZD1222 COVID-19 vaccine. The rearrangement joins TRBV5-1 to TRBJ2-3; TRBD1 is a possible D gene (6 bases). The specimen was peripheral blood, collected 28 days after the second AZD1222 dose. The CDR3 sequence: CASSLGGNTQYF. The CDR3 DNA is TGCGCCAGCAGCTTAGGGGGTAATACGCAGTATTTT. Full variable domain (remainder filled in from reference TRBV5-1 and TRBJ2-3): KAGVTQTPRYLIKTRGQQVTLSCSPISGHRSVSWYQQTPGQGLQFLFEYFSETQRNKGNFPGRFSGRQFSNSRSEMNVSTLELGDSALYLCASSLGGNTQYFGPGTRLTVL.